Here is one TCR beta chain with its context. This sample is part of a study of CDR3 diversity in severe acne. Germline V gene data show CDR1 as SGHRS and CDR2 as YFSETQ. CDR3 length: 14 amino acids. Trimming stripped 3 bases from V and 3 bases from J, with 12 bases between. TCRdb re-called the PCR reads through MiXCR, storing one row per CDR3 protein. In the table there are some 90,000 distinct CDR3 sequences, 48% of which are singletons. Source material: blood. V usage is TRBV5-1 and J usage is TRBJ1-1; D not certain. The TCR comes from a male donor in good health, serving as a control. This CDR3 reads CASSSRGSDTEAFF. The CDR3 coding sequence is TGCGCCAGCAGCTCCAGAGGGTCTGACACTGAAGCTTTCTTT.